These 10 T cell receptor beta chains originate from one sample sequenced in a study of T cells in Graves' hyperthyroidism and ophthalmopathy. There were TCR beta CDR3 regions amplified from RNA transcripts. An initial round of RT-PCR targeting the TCR CDR3 relied on the HTBI primer set. MiXCR, run by TCRdb on the multiplex PCR reads, gives a single entry per CDR3 protein. The repertoire consists of about 760,000 distinct CDR3 sequences, with approximately 40% occurring once and the leading ten covering less than 40%. The sequenced sample consisted of blood. These receptors all stem from a woman between 40 and 55 years old with Graves' hyperthyroidism.

The chain uses TRBV6-2 or TRBV6-3 and TRBJ2-5; a possible D gene is TRBD1 (6 bases). This CDR3 has 15 residues. The V end was cut by 5 bases, the J end by 4 bases, with 17 bases between. Germline V lookup: CDR1 MNHEY, CDR2 SVGEGT. This chain's CDR3 is CASSPRQVFGETQYF. In DNA, the CDR3 is TGTGCCAGCAGTCCCCGACAGGTTTTTGGAGAGACCCAGTACTTC.

This clonotype was observed a few times. The V and J genes are TRBV6-5 and TRBJ2-2; perhaps D is TRBD1 or TRBD2 (6 bases each). Trimming took off 10 bases at V and 4 bases at J, with 16 bases between the two ends. CDR1 is MNHEY, CDR2 SVGAGI, per germline. This CDR3 spans 14 amino acids. The DNA for the CDR3 is TGTGCCATCAGGGGAGGTACGACCACCGGGGAGCTGTTTTTT. Translated, it gives CAIRGGTTTGELFF.

Worth noting for this clonotype: A much bigger clone sits one base away, suggesting this may be a read error. The DNA of the CDR3 is TGTGCCAGCAGCTCGACGGGACAGGGTAATGGCTACGCCTTC. This codes for CASSSTGQGNGYAF. This chain links TRBV7-2 with TRBJ1-2; 9 positions match TRBD1. The CDR3 has 14 amino acids. Germline loops: CDR1 SGHTA, CDR2 FQGNSA.

This clonotype was seen only a few times. This chain connects TRBV20-1 to TRBJ2-2; D is ambiguous. The CDR3 length is 13 residues. CDR1 DFQATT and CDR2 SNEGSKA come from the germline V gene (reference sequence). V was pared by 6 bases and J by 2 bases, with 10 bases between. The CDR3 coding sequence is TGCAGTGCGGCGGCACATAACACCGGGGAGCTGTTTTTT. It translates to CSAAAHNTGELFF.

Concerning this clonotype: The junction departs from germline at one end; a sequencing error may be responsible. The chain couples TRBV10-2 to TRBJ2-7; the D gene could be TRBD1 or TRBD2 (5 bases each). Looked up from germline, CDR1 is WSHSY and CDR2 is SAAADI. CDR3 length: 15 residues. CDR3 protein: CASSYHERERRVEYF. The DNA of the CDR3 is TGTGCCAGCAGTTACCACGAGAGGGAACGCAGGGTAGAGTACTTC.

The V call is TRBV6-2 or TRBV6-3, the J call TRBJ1-2, with a weak D call TRBD1 (6 bases). CDR3 length: 16 amino acids. Germline assignment: CDR1 MNHEY and CDR2 SVGEGT. Trimming took off 6 bases at V and 5 bases at J, with 22 bases between the two ends. Here the CDR3 reads CASSPSTGSDVYGYTF. In DNA form, the CDR3 reads TGTGCCAGCAGCCCATCGACAGGCAGCGATGTATATGGCTACACCTTC.

This clonotype was seen more than once but under ten times. An end of the junction does not agree with germline; a read error may underlie this. CDR3 in amino acids: CASSRDRGGLNSYEQYF. CDR3 in DNA: TGTGCCAGCAGTAGGGACAGGGGGGGACTCAACTCCTACGAGCAGTACTTC. The rearrangement uses TRBV19 and TRBJ2-7, with 11 bases fitting TRBD1. Germline-derived CDR1 and CDR2 are LNHDA and SQIVND (reference sequence). The CDR3 has 17 amino acids. Drawing the rest from reference TRBV19 and TRBJ2-7, the complete variable domain is DGGITQSPKYLFRKEGQNVTLSCEQNLNHDAMYWYRQDPGQGLRLIYYSQIVNDFQKGDIAEGYSVSREKKESFPLTVTSAQKNPTAFYLCASSRDRGGLNSYEQYFGPGTRLTVT.

The chain links TRBV6-5 to TRBJ1-1; 9 nucleotides match TRBD1. CDR1 MNHEY and CDR2 SVGAGI come from the germline V gene. V was pared by 8 bases and J by 11 bases, with 6 bases of the junction left unmatched. The CDR3 has 11 amino acids. CDR3 sequence reads: CASQTGGMAFF. CDR3 bases: TGTGCCAGCCAGACAGGGGGGATGGCTTTCTTT.

This clonotype showed up just a few times. The CDR3 nucleotides read TGTGCCAGCAGTTTCTGGTCTAATTCACCCCTCCACTTT. Protein product: CASSFWSNSPLHF. The chain is built from TRBV27 and TRBJ1-6; D gene unclear. Germline V gives CDR1 MNHEY, CDR2 SMNVEV (reference sequence). The CDR3 contains 13 residues. Trimming cost V 3 bases and J 6 bases, with 6 bases left between them.

This sequence joins TRBV10-2 and TRBJ1-1, with no clear D. Trimming cost V 6 bases and J 6 bases, with 17 bases left between them. Germline V lookup: CDR1 WSHSY, CDR2 SAAADI. The CDR3 contains 14 residues. The CDR3 spells CASSPRLAYPEAFF. CDR3 in DNA: TGCGCCAGCAGCCCCCGGCTGGCATATCCTGAAGCTTTCTTT.